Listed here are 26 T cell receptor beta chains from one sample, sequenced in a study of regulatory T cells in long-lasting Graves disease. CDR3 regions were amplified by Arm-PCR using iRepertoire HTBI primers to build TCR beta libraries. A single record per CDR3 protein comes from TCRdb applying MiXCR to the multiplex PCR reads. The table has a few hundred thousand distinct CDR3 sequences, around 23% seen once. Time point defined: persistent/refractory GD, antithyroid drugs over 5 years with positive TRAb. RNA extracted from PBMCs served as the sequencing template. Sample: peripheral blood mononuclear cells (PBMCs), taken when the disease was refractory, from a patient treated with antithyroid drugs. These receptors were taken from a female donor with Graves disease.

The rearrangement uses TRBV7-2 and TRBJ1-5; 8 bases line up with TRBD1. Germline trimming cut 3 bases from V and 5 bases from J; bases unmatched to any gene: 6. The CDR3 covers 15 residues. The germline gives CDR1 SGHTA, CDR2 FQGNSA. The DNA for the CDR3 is TGTGCCAGCAGCTTTTCATCAGGGGGCTATCAGCCCCAGCATTTT. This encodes CASSFSSGGYQPQHF.

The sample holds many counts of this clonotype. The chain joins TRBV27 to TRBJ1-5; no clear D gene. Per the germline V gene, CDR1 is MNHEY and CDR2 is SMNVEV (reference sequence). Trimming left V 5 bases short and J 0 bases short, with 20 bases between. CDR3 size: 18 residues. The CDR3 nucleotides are TGTGCCAGCAGTCCATTCTACAGCAGCCTTAATAGCAATCAGCCCCAGCATTTT. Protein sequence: CASSPFYSSLNSNQPQHF.

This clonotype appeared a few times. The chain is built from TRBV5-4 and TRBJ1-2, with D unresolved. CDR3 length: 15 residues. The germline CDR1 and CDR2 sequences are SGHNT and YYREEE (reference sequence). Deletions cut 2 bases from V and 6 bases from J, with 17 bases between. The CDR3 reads CASSFPKPEKDGYTF. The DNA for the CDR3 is TGTGCCAGCAGCTTCCCTAAACCTGAGAAGGATGGCTACACCTTC. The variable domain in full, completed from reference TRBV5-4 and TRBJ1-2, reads ETGVTQSPTHLIKTRGQQVTLRCSSQSGHNTVSWYQQALGQGPQFIFQYYREEENGRGNFPPRFSGLQFPNYSSELNVNALELDDSALYLCASSFPKPEKDGYTFGSGTRLTVV.

The CDR3 region is CAISAGSSGNTIYF. In nucleotides, the CDR3 is TGTGCCATCAGTGCAGGTAGCTCTGGAAACACCATATATTTT. The chain uses TRBV10-3 and TRBJ1-3, with D unresolved. Germline lookup yields CDR1 ENHRY and CDR2 SYGVKD. The CDR3 extends over 14 amino acids. V shed 4 bases and J shed 0 bases, with 7 bases lying between them.

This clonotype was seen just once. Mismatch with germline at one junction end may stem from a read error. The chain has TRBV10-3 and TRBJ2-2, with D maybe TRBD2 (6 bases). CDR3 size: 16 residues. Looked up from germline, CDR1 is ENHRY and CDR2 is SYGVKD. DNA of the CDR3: TGTGCCATCAGTGAGTCTGGCTCGGGAGCCACCGGGGGGCTGTTTTTT. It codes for CAISESGSGATGGLFF.

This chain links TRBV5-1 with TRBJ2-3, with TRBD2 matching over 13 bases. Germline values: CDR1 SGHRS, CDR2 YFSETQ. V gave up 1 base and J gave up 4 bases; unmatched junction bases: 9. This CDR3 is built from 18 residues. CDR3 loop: CASSLRPGTSGIPDTQYF. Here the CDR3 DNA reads TGCGCCAGCAGCTTGCGGCCCGGGACTAGCGGGATTCCAGATACGCAGTATTTT.

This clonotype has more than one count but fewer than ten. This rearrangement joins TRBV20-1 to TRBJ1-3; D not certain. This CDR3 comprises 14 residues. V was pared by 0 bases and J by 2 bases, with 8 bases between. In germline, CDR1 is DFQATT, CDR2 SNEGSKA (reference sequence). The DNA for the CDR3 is TGCAGTGCTAGAGATATCCGACCTGGAAACACCATATATTTT. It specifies CSARDIRPGNTIYF.

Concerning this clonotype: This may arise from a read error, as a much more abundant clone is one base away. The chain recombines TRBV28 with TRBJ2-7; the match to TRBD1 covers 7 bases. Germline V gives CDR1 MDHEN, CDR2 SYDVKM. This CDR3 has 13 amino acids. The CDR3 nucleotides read TGTGCCAGCAGTTTTGACAGGGTCTACGTGCAGTACTTC. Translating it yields CASSFDRVYVQYF.

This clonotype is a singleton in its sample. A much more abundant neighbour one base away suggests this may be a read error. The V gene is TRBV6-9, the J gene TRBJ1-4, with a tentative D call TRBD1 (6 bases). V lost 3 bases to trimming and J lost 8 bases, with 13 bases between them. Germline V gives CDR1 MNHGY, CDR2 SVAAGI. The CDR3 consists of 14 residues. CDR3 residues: CASSYGRGREKLFF. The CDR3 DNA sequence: TGTGCCAGCAGTTACGGCAGGGGCCGCGAAAAACTGTTTTTT.

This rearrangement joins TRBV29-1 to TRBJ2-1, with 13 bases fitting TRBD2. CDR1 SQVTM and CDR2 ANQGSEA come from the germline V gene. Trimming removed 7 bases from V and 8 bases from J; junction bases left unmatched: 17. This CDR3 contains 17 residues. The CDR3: CSARSGGLAGVRYEQFF. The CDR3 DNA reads TGCAGCGCCAGATCGGGCGGACTAGCGGGAGTTCGTTATGAGCAGTTCTTC.

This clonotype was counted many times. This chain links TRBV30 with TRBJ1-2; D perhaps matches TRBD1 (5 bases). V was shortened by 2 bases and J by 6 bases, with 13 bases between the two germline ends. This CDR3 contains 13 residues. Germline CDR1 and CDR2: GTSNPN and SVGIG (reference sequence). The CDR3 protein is CAWSYSLTDGYTF. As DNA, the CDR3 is TGTGCCTGGAGTTATTCCCTGACAGATGGCTACACCTTC.

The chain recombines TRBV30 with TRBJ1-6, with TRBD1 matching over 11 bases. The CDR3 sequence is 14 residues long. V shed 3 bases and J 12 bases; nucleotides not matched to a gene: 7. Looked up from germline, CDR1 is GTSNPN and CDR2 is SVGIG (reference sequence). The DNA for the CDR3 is TGTGCCTGGAGACCCGGGACAGGGGGTTTACCCCTCCACTTT. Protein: CAWRPGTGGLPLHF.

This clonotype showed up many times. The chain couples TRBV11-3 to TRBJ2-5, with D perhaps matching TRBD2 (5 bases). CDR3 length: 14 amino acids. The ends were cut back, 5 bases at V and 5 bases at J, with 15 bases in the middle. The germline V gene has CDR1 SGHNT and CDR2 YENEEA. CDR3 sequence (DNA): TGTGCCAGCAGCGAGTCTACTAGAGCCGAGACCCAGTACTTC. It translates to CASSESTRAETQYF.

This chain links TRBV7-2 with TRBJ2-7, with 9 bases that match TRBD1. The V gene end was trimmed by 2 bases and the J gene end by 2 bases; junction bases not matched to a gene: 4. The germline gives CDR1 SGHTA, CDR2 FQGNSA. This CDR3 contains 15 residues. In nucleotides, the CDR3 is TGTGCCAGCAGCTTACCGGGGACAGGGACCTACGAGCAGTACTTC. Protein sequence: CASSLPGTGTYEQYF.

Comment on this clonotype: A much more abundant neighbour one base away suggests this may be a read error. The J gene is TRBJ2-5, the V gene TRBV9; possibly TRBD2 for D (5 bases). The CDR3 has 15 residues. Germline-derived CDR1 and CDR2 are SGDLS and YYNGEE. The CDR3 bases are TGTGCCGGCAGCGTACAAGGGAGACCGCAAGAGACCCAGTACTTC. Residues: CAGSVQGRPQETQYF. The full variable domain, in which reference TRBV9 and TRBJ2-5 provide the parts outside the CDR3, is DSGVTQTPKHLITATGQRVTLRCSPRSGDLSVYWYQQSLDQGLQFLIQYYNGEERAKGNILERFSAQQFPDLHSELNLSSLELGDSALYFCAGSVQGRPQETQYFGPGTRLLVL.

The DNA of the CDR3 is TGTGCCAGTAGTATAGTGGAGAACACCGGGGAGCTGTTTTTT. It specifies CASSIVENTGELFF. The chain employs TRBV19 and TRBJ2-2; no definite D call. Looked up from germline, CDR1 is LNHDA and CDR2 is SQIVND (reference sequence). The CDR3 extends over 14 amino acids. The V end lost 1 base, the J end lost 1 base, and 4 bases lay between the germline ends.

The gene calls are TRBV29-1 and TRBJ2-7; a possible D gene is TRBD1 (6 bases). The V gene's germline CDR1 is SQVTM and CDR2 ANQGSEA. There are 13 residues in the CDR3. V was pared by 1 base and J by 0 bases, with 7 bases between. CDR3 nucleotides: TGCAGCGTTGAAGTGGACAGCTCCTACGAGCAGTACTTC. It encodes CSVEVDSSYEQYF.

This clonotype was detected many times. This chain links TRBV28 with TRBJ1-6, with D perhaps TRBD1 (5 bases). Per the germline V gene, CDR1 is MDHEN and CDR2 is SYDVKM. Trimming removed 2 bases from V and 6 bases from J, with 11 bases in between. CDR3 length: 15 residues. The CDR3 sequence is CASSLSQGSNSPLHF. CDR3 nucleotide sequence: TGTGCCAGCAGTTTAAGTCAGGGAAGTAATTCACCCCTCCACTTT.

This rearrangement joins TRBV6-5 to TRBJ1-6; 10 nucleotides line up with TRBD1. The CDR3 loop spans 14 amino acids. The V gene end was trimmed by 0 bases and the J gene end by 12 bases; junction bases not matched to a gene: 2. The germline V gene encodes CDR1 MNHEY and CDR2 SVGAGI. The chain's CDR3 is CASSYSGTGVPLHF. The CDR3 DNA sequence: TGTGCCAGCAGTTACTCAGGGACAGGGGTACCCCTCCACTTT.

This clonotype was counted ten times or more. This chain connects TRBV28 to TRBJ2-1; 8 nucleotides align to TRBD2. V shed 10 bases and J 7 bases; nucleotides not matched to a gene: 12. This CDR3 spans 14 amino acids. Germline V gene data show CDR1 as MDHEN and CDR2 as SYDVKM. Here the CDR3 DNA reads TGTGCCACCGGGGGGGCGGGAGGTACGAATGAGCAGTTCTTC. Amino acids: CATGGAGGTNEQFF.

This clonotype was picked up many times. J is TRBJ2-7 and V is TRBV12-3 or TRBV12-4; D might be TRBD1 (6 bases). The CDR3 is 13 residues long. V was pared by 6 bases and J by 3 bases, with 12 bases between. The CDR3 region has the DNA TGTGCCAGCAGCTATACAGGGAACTACGAGCAGTACTTC. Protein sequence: CASSYTGNYEQYF.

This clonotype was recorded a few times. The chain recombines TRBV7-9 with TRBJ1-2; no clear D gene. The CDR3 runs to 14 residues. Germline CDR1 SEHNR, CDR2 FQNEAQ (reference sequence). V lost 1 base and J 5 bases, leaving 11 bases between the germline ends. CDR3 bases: TGTGCCAGCAGCTTAGTCGGGAATCTATATGGCTACACCTTC. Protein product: CASSLVGNLYGYTF.

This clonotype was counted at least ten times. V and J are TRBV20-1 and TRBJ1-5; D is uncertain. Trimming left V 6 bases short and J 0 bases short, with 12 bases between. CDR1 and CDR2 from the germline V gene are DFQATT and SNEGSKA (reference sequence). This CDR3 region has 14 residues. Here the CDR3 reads CSAPTRYSNQPQHF. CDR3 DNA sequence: TGCAGTGCCCCGACAAGGTATAGCAATCAGCCCCAGCATTTT.

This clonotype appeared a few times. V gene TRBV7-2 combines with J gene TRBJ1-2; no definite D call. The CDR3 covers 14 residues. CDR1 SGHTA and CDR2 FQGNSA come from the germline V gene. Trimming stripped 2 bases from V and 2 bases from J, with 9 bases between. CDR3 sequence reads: CASSLFSGNYGYTF. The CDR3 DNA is TGTGCCAGCAGCTTATTCTCGGGGAACTATGGCTACACCTTC.

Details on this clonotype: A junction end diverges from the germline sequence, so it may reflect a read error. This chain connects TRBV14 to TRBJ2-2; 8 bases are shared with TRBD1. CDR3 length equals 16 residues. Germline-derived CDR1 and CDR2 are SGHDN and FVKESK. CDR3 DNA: TGTGCCAGCAGCCAAAGACAGGGGTACGGCACCGGGGAGCTGCTTTTT. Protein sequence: CASSQRQGYGTGELLF.

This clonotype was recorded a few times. The CDR3 DNA reads as TGTGCCTGGGGAGATGGGGTCTACGAGCAGTACTTC. This codes for CAWGDGVYEQYF. The V and J genes are TRBV30 and TRBJ2-7; no firm D call. This CDR3 is built from 12 residues. Germline V gives CDR1 GTSNPN, CDR2 SVGIG (reference sequence). Trimming stripped 5 bases from V and 3 bases from J, with 11 bases between.